This TCR beta chain emerged from a study of T cell responses to AZD1222 COVID-19 vaccine. Points from the study as a whole: Repertoire collection took place solely once the T cell response had peaked. Most donors were white British, females outnumbered males, and clonal diversity was possibly underestimated. Baseline testing showed seropositivity in only a handful of AZD1222 recipients. Across spike, vaccine-associated CD4 TCRs were found, dominant at 160-218 and 743-854.

This clone was detected once. Its antigen is not known. Using immunoSEQ multiplex PCR, the repertoire was profiled, and TCRdb retains in-frame clones only, with some absent. The profile shows approximately 120,000 clones, 80% to 90% of them singletons. Per the germline V gene, CDR1 is SGHTA and CDR2 is FQGTGA. V was pared by 2 bases and J by 2 bases, with 9 bases between. The CDR3 has 15 amino acids. The V and J genes are TRBV7-3 and TRBJ2-2; D is unclear. This receptor was taken from an adult in good health. The sample consisted of peripheral blood, taken on day 0 of AZD1222 vaccination. The CDR3 bases are TGTGCCAGCAGCTTAGCTAGAACCAACACCGGGGAGCTGTTTTTT. It yields the protein CASSLARTNTGELFF.